The 18 T cell receptor beta chains listed next were all sequenced from one sample in a study of blood T cell repertoires in COVID-19. This table comes from immunoSEQ multiplex PCR, and its TCRdb copy is limited to in-frame clones, with some not included. The data show fewer than 300,000 clones, 86% seen once. Sequencing used PBMCs or T cells enriched from blood (not recorded which). These receptors all come from a man between 18 and 35 years old who had recovered from COVID-19.

This chain links TRBV6-5 with TRBJ2-5; perhaps TRBD1 as D (6 bases). The CDR3 is 13 amino acids. The V end lost 8 bases, the J end lost 2 bases, and 12 bases lay between the germline ends. The germline V gene encodes CDR1 MNHEY and CDR2 SVGAGI. CDR3 residues: CASGRQEQETQYF. In DNA, the CDR3 is TGTGCCAGCGGACGACAGGAGCAAGAGACCCAGTACTTC.

The J gene is TRBJ2-7, the V gene TRBV10-2; weak D call: TRBD1 (5 bases). Looked up from germline, CDR1 is WSHSY and CDR2 is SAAADI. CDR3 length equals 14 residues. Trimming shortened V by 2 bases and J by 6 bases, and 14 bases separated the two germline ends. DNA for the CDR3: TGCGCCAGCAGTGAGCTTCAGGGTTCCGCCGAGCAGTACTTC. Protein: CASSELQGSAEQYF.

The gene calls are TRBV7-2 and TRBJ1-5; the D is unclear. V was cut by 1 base and J by 11 bases, with 15 bases left in between. Germline CDR1 and CDR2: SGHTA and FQGNSA. The CDR3 loop spans 14 amino acids. CDR3 DNA: TGTGCCAGCAGCTTAGACTCGGTGAAGTCGTCCCAGCATTTT. This encodes CASSLDSVKSSQHF.

This chain uses TRBV14 with TRBJ1-1; D not resolved. The CDR3 has 13 amino acids. V lost 2 bases, J lost 9 bases, and 13 bases lay in between. The germline V gene encodes CDR1 SGHDN and CDR2 FVKESK. The CDR3 DNA reads as TGTGCCAGCAGCCAATTTCACACCGGGAAAGCTTTCTTT. This gives the protein CASSQFHTGKAFF.

The sample holds a few counts of this clone. V is TRBV28 and J is TRBJ2-7; 7 nucleotides line up with TRBD1. V was pared by 5 bases and J by 0 bases, with 4 bases of the junction left unmatched. Germline CDR1 MDHEN, CDR2 SYDVKM. The CDR3 length is 14 residues. The CDR3 DNA follows: TGTGCCAGCAGTAGACAGGGCATCTCCTACGAGCAGTACTTC. Protein sequence: CASSRQGISYEQYF.

J is TRBJ2-5 and V is TRBV5-1; maybe TRBD2 (5 bases). CDR1 is SGHRS, CDR2 YFSETQ, per germline. V was trimmed by 1 base and J by 5 bases, leaving 15 bases between them. This CDR3 is built from 15 residues. CDR3 sequence: CASSLNGPRGETQYF. The CDR3 DNA follows: TGCGCCAGCAGCTTGAATGGACCCCGCGGGGAGACCCAGTACTTC.

V usage is TRBV3-1 (or the pseudogene TRBV3-2) and J usage is TRBJ2-6; tentative D call: TRBD1 (5 bases). The CDR3 has 18 residues. Germline-derived CDR1 and CDR2 are LGHDT and YNNKEL (reference sequence). V dropped 1 base and J dropped 3 bases, with 16 bases sitting between them. The chain's CDR3 is CASSQGRVPGVGANVLTF. The CDR3 region has the DNA TGTGCCAGCAGCCAAGGCAGGGTCCCCGGAGTTGGGGCCAACGTCCTGACTTTC.

The chain links TRBV5-1 to TRBJ1-2; no clear D. V lost 0 bases and J lost 3, with 15 bases in between. CDR1 is SGHRS, CDR2 YFSETQ, per germline. There are 16 residues in the CDR3. The CDR3 here is CASSLGPGRSHYGYTF. CDR3 nucleotides: TGCGCCAGCAGCTTGGGCCCTGGTAGGAGCCACTATGGCTACACCTTC.

This chain links TRBV19 with TRBJ1-4; 10 bases fit TRBD1. V shed 1 base and J 8 bases; nucleotides not matched to a gene: 4. The CDR3 runs 15 residues. Germline V gene data show CDR1 as LNHDA and CDR2 as SQIVND (reference sequence). DNA of the CDR3: TGTGCCAGTAGTATAGGGGACAGGGGACGCGAAAAACTGTTTTTT. Protein: CASSIGDRGREKLFF.

The chain joins TRBV11-2 to TRBJ2-7, with D perhaps matching TRBD1 (6 bases). The CDR3 length is 14 residues. V lost 3 bases and J lost 3, with 12 bases in between. Germline loops: CDR1 SGHAT, CDR2 FQNNGV. The CDR3 loop reads CASSFQRGGYEQYF. The CDR3 bases are TGTGCCAGCAGCTTCCAAAGAGGGGGCTACGAGCAGTACTTC.

The V call is TRBV12-3 or TRBV12-4, the J call TRBJ1-1; no firm D call. The CDR3 contains 11 residues. V lost 7 bases, J lost 3 bases, and 6 bases lay in between. Here the CDR3 DNA reads TGTGCCAGCACGCGGTACACTGAAGCTTTCTTT. Protein: CASTRYTEAFF.

The chain is built from TRBV9 and TRBJ2-7; D perhaps matches TRBD2 (6 bases). This CDR3 has 14 amino acids. Deletions cut 4 bases from V and 4 bases from J, with 15 bases between. The V gene's germline CDR1 is SGDLS and CDR2 YYNGEE. The CDR3 region is CASSLGGREYEQYF. CDR3 sequence (DNA): TGTGCCAGCAGCCTCGGGGGACGCGAGTACGAGCAGTACTTC.

The gene calls are TRBV6-1 and TRBJ1-3, with 7 nucleotides matching TRBD1. The length of the CDR3 is 15 residues. Germline V gives CDR1 MNHNS, CDR2 SASEGT. Germline trimming cut 3 bases from V and 2 bases from J; bases unmatched to any gene: 4. CDR3 sequence reads: CASSDQGGTGNTIYF. DNA for the CDR3: TGTGCCAGCAGTGACCAGGGGGGTACTGGAAACACCATATATTTT.

This clone appeared a single time. V gene TRBV12-5 combines with J gene TRBJ2-7, with D unclear. The CDR3 is made up of 13 amino acids. The ends were cut back, 1 base at V and 5 bases at J, with 9 bases in the middle. Looked up from germline, CDR1 is LGHNT and CDR2 is FRNRAP. The CDR3 here is CASGLGLRDEQYF. The CDR3 DNA follows: TGTGCTAGTGGTTTGGGACTTCGGGACGAGCAGTACTTC. Variable domain in full (rest from reference TRBV12-5 and TRBJ2-7): DARVTQTPRHKVTEMGQEVTMRCQPILGHNTVFWYRQTMMQGLELLAYFRNRAPLDDSGMPKDRFSAEMPDATLATLKIQPSEPRDSAVYFCASGLGLRDEQYFGPGTRLTVT.

This clone showed up just a few times. This sequence joins TRBV4-1 and TRBJ2-1; 9 nucleotides agree with TRBD1. This CDR3 spans 20 amino acids. From germline, CDR1 is MGHRA and CDR2 YSYEKL. V gave up 4 bases and J gave up 3 bases; unmatched junction bases: 19. The CDR3: CASSLRGGTGPKLGYNEQFF. CDR3 in DNA: TGCGCCAGCAGCCTCCGCGGCGGGACAGGGCCCAAACTGGGCTACAATGAGCAGTTCTTC.

V is TRBV5-4 and J is TRBJ2-4; 10 nucleotides align to TRBD2. After removal of 3 bases from V and 4 bases from J, the junction contained 4 bases not matched to a gene. CDR1 and CDR2 from the germline V gene are SGHNT and YYREEE (reference sequence). CDR3 length equals 15 residues. DNA of the CDR3: TGTGCCAGCAGCTCCCGGACTAGCGGTAAAAACATTCAGTACTTC. Residues: CASSSRTSGKNIQYF.

This chain joins TRBV6-2 or TRBV6-3 and TRBJ2-3; D unresolved. The CDR3 has 11 residues. The V end was cut by 6 bases, the J end by 3 bases, with 4 bases between. Germline V gene lookup returns CDR1 MNHEY and CDR2 SVGEGT. This CDR3 is CASSTTDTQYF. Here the CDR3 DNA reads TGTGCCAGCAGCACAACAGATACGCAGTATTTT.

The V and J genes are TRBV2 and TRBJ2-7; 11 bases are a match to TRBD2. The CDR3 is 14 residues long. With V trimmed by 6 bases and J by 7 bases, 8 bases remained unmatched. From germline, CDR1 is SNHLY and CDR2 FYNNEI. CDR3 nucleotides: TGTGCCAGCAGCCGTAGCGGGGGGGCCCATGAGCAGTACTTC. Protein sequence: CASSRSGGAHEQYF.